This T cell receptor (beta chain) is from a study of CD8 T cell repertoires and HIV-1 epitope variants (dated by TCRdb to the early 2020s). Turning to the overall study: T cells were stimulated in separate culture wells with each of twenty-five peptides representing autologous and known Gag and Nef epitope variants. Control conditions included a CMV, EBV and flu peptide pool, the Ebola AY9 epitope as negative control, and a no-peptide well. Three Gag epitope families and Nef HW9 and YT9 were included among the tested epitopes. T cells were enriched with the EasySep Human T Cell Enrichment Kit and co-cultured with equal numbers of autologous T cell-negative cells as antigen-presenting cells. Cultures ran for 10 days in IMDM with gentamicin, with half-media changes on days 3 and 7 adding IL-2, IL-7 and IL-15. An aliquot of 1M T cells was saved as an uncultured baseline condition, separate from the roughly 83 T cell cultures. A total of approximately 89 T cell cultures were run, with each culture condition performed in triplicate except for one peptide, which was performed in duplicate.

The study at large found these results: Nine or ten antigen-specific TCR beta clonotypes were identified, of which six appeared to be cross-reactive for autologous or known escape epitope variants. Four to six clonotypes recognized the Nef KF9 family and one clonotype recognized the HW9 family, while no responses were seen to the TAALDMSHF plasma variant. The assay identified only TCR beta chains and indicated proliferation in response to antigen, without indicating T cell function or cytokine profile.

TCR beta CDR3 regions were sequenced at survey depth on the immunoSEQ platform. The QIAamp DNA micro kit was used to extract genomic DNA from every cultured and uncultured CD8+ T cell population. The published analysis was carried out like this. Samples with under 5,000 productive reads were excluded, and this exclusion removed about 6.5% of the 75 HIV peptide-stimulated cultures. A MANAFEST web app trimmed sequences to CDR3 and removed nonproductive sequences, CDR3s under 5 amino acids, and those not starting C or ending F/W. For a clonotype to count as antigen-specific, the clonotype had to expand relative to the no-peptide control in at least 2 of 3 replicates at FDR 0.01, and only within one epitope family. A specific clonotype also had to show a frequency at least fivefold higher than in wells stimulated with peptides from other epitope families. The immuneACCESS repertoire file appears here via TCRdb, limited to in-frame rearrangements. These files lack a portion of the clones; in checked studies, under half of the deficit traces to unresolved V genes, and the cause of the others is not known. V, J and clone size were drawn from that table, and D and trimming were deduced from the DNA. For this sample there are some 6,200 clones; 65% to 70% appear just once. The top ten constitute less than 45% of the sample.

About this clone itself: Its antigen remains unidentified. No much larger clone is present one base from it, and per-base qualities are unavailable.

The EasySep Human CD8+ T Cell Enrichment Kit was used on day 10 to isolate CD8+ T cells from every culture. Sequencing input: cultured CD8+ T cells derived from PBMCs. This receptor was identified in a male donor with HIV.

The nucleotide sequence reads TGTGCCAGCAGCGAAAATCGGATTAATTCACCCCTCCACTTT. Translated, it reads CASSENRINSPLHF. The chain is encoded by TRBV11-1 joined to TRBJ1-6; confidence is insufficient to name the D gene. V is reduced by 5 bases and J by 6 bases, leaving a spacing of 11 bases between them. The CDR3, cysteine through phenylalanine, is 14 amino acids long. Just CDR3 DNA is preserved here, 42 bases in frame from base 1. Sequences SGHAT (CDR1) and FQDESV (CDR2) are obtained from the germline V gene (reference sequence).